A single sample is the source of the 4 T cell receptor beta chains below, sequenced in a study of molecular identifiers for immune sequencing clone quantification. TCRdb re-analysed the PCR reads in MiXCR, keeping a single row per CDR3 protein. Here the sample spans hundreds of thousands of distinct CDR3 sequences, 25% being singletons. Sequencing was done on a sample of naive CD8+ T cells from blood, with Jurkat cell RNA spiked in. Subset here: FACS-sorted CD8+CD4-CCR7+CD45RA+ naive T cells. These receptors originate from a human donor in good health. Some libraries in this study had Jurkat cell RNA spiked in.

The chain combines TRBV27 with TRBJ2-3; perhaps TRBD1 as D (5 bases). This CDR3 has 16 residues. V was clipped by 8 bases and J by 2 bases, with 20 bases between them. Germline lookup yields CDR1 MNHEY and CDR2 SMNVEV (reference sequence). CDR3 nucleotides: TGTGCCAGCGGTCCCCCAGGGCCCTTCACCACAGATACGCAGTATTTT. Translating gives CASGPPGPFTTDTQYF.

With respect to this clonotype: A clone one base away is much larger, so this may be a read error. DNA for the CDR3: TGTGCCAGCAGCTTGTCCAGGGGCGCCGTCTATGGCTACACCTTC. It yields the protein CASSLSRGAVYGYTF. The chain uses TRBV13 and TRBJ1-2; possibly TRBD1 for D (6 bases). CDR3 length: 15 amino acids. In germline, CDR1 is PRHDT, CDR2 FYEKMQ (reference sequence). Trimming took off 3 bases at V and 4 bases at J, with 15 bases between the two ends.

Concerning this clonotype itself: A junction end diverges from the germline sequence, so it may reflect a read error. The CDR3 DNA is TGCAGCGTTTTAGCCTACAACTACGCGCAGTACTTC. This encodes CSVLAYNYAQYF. V is TRBV29-1 and J is TRBJ2-7, with unresolved D. In germline, CDR1 is SQVTM, CDR2 ANQGSEA. The CDR3 has 12 residues.

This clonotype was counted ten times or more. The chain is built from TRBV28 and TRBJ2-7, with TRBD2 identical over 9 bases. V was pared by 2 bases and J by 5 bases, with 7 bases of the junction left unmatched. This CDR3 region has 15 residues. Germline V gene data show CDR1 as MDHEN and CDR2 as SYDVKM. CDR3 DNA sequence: TGTGCCAGCAGTTTAGCAGGGCGGGGGGGTGACGAGCAGTACTTC. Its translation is CASSLAGRGGDEQYF.